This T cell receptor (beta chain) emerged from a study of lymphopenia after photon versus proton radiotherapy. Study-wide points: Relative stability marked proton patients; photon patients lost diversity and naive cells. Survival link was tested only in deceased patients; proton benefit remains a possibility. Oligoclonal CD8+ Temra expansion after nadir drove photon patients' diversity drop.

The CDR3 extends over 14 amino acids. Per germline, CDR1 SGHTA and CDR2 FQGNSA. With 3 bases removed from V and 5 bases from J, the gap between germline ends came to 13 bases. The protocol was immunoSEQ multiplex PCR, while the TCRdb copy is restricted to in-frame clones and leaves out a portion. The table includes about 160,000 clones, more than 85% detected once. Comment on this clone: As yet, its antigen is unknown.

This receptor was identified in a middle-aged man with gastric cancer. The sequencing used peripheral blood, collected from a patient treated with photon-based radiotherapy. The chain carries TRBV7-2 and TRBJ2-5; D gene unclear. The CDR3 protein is CASSLSSPQETQYF. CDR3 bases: TGTGCCAGCAGCTTGTCCAGCCCCCAGGAGACCCAGTACTTC. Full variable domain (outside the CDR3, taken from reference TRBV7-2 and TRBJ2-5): GAGVSQSPSNKVTEKGKDVELRCDPISGHTALYWYRQSLGQGLEFLIYFQGNSAPDKSGLPSDRFSAERTGGSVSTLTIQRTQQEDSAVYLCASSLSSPQETQYFGPGTRLLVL.